The rows below give T cell receptor beta chains drawn from one sample of a study of T-cell memory formation after mild COVID-19. TCRdb itself ran the 5' RACE reads through MiXCR, one entry per CDR3 protein. Of around 340,000 distinct CDR3 sequences in the sample, about an eighth were seen once. The sequenced sample consisted of PBMCs or a T cell subset sorted from them (not recorded which). Receptors were obtained from a man aged 18 to 30 who had mild COVID-19 (a few samples of this study predate the infection). Cell type and time point are not known. CDR3s include the opening cysteine and the closing phenylalanine or tryptophan. The D gene is left open where the match is weak. The listing skips clone size in some rows; elsewhere it reads once, few, many or a size class.

v_gene: TRBV6-5; d_gene: .; abundance: .; j_gene: TRBJ1-2; CDR3aa: CASSYQGTSYGYTF; CDR3nt: TGTGCCAGCAGTTACCAGGGGACCTCCTATGGCTACACCTTC
v_gene: TRBV5-1; d_gene: TRBD1; abundance: .; j_gene: TRBJ1-6; CDR3aa: CASSLRGTGENSPLHF; CDR3nt: TGCGCCAGCAGCTTGAGGGGGACAGGGGAAAATTCACCCCTCCACTTT
v_gene: TRBV7-2; d_gene: TRBD1; abundance: .; j_gene: TRBJ1-5; CDR3aa: CASSTGQGWNQPQHF; CDR3nt: TGTGCCAGCAGCACGGGACAGGGGTGGAATCAGCCCCAGCATTTT
v_gene: TRBV28; d_gene: .; abundance: few; j_gene: TRBJ1-5; CDR3aa: CASGDSLNQPQHF; CDR3nt: TGTGCCAGCGGCGACAGTCTCAATCAGCCCCAGCATTTT
v_gene: TRBV5-1; d_gene: .; abundance: many; j_gene: TRBJ2-5; CDR3aa: CASSSQETQYF; CDR3nt: TGTGCCAGCAGCTCACAAGAGACCCAGTACTTC
v_gene: TRBV2; d_gene: .; abundance: .; j_gene: TRBJ1-6; CDR3aa: CASSGERHPNSPLHF; CDR3nt: TGTGCCAGCAGCGGCGAAAGGCACCCGAATTCACCCCTCCACTTT
v_gene: TRBV15; d_gene: TRBD2; abundance: few; j_gene: TRBJ2-1; CDR3aa: CATRERGGNEQFF; CDR3nt: TGTGCCACCAGGGAGCGGGGGGGCAATGAGCAGTTCTTC
v_gene: TRBV29-1; d_gene: .; abundance: .; j_gene: TRBJ2-5; CDR3aa: CSVEPGETQYF; CDR3nt: TGCAGCGTTGAACCCGGGGAGACCCAGTACTTC
v_gene: TRBV29-1; d_gene: .; abundance: .; j_gene: TRBJ1-3; CDR3aa: CSVEVFGNTIYF; CDR3nt: TGCAGCGTTGAAGTATTCGGAAACACCATATATTTT
v_gene: TRBV2; d_gene: .; abundance: few; j_gene: TRBJ2-1; CDR3aa: CTDKGAEQFF; CDR3nt: TGTACGGATAAGGGCGCCGAGCAGTTCTTC
v_gene: TRBV2; d_gene: TRBD2; abundance: .; j_gene: TRBJ2-5; CDR3aa: CASSARSSGKETQYF; CDR3nt: TGTGCCAGCAGTGCCAGATCCAGCGGGAAAGAGACCCAGTACTTC
v_gene: TRBV5-6; d_gene: .; abundance: .; j_gene: TRBJ1-6; CDR3aa: CASSLPQDLAPLHF; CDR3nt: TGTGCCAGCAGCTTGCCACAGGATTTGGCGCCCCTCCACTTT
v_gene: TRBV6-5; d_gene: .; abundance: few; j_gene: TRBJ2-6; CDR3aa: CASGPGSKGANVLTF; CDR3nt: TGTGCCAGCGGCCCAGGTAGTAAGGGGGCCAACGTCCTGACTTTC
v_gene: TRBV5-1; d_gene: .; abundance: .; j_gene: TRBJ2-6; CDR3aa: CASSLASNSGANVLTF; CDR3nt: TGCGCCAGCAGCTTGGCCAGCAATTCTGGGGCCAACGTCCTGACTTTC
v_gene: TRBV20-1; d_gene: .; abundance: .; j_gene: TRBJ2-5; CDR3aa: CSARFSGQGKVWETQYF; CDR3nt: TGCAGTGCTAGATTTTCCGGGCAAGGGAAGGTTTGGGAGACCCAGTACTTC
v_gene: TRBV20-1; d_gene: TRBD1; abundance: few; j_gene: TRBJ2-4; CDR3aa: CSARDPGTGGLNIQYF; CDR3nt: TGCAGTGCTAGAGACCCGGGGACAGGGGGTTTAAACATTCAGTACTTC
v_gene: TRBV6-5; d_gene: TRBD1; abundance: once; j_gene: TRBJ2-7; CDR3aa: CASRWTGGEQYF; CDR3nt: TGTGCCAGCCGTTGGACAGGGGGGGAGCAGTACTTC
v_gene: TRBV11-2; d_gene: .; abundance: .; j_gene: TRBJ2-1; CDR3aa: CASSPAPPMEQFF; CDR3nt: TGTGCCAGCAGCCCTGCGCCCCCCATGGAGCAGTTCTTC
v_gene: TRBV7-9; d_gene: .; abundance: .; j_gene: TRBJ2-6; CDR3aa: CASSISRSGTGPGANVLTF; CDR3nt: TGTGCCAGCAGCATCAGCCGGAGCGGGACAGGCCCGGGGGCCAACGTCCTGACTTTC
v_gene: TRBV24-1; d_gene: TRBD1; abundance: .; j_gene: TRBJ2-1; CDR3aa: CATSRTGSYNEQFF; CDR3nt: TGTGCCACCAGTCGGACAGGGTCCTACAATGAGCAGTTCTTC
v_gene: TRBV7-2; d_gene: TRBD2; abundance: few; j_gene: TRBJ2-1; CDR3aa: CASSPYGGAGNEQFF; CDR3nt: TGTGCCAGCAGCCCGTACGGGGGGGCGGGCAATGAGCAGTTCTTC
v_gene: TRBV6-5; d_gene: .; abundance: .; j_gene: TRBJ2-7; CDR3aa: CASSYRDGIEQYF; CDR3nt: TGTGCCAGCAGTTACAGGGATGGGATCGAGCAGTACTTC
v_gene: TRBV6-6; d_gene: .; abundance: few; j_gene: TRBJ2-7; CDR3aa: CASRRDSLREQYF; CDR3nt: TGTGCCAGCAGGCGGGACTCCCTACGAGAGCAGTACTTC
v_gene: TRBV2; d_gene: .; abundance: .; j_gene: TRBJ1-2; CDR3aa: CASSATGNYGYTF; CDR3nt: TGTGCCAGCAGTGCAACAGGCAACTATGGCTACACCTTC
v_gene: TRBV3-1; d_gene: .; abundance: .; j_gene: TRBJ1-5; CDR3aa: CASSPLRGPQHF; CDR3nt: TGTGCCAGCAGCCCACTTCGAGGGCCCCAGCATTTT
v_gene: TRBV6-5; d_gene: .; abundance: few; j_gene: TRBJ1-3; CDR3aa: CASSPILSGNTIYF; CDR3nt: TGTGCCAGCAGTCCGATACTCTCTGGAAACACCATATATTTT
v_gene: TRBV10-3; d_gene: .; abundance: .; j_gene: TRBJ2-5; CDR3aa: CATRPGERQETQYF; CDR3nt: TGTGCCACCCGGCCGGGGGAAAGACAAGAGACCCAGTACTTC
v_gene: TRBV20-1; d_gene: .; abundance: .; j_gene: TRBJ2-7; CDR3aa: CSASGVSSYEQYF; CDR3nt: TGCAGTGCTAGTGGCGTCTCCTCCTACGAGCAGTACTTC
v_gene: TRBV7-3; d_gene: TRBD1; abundance: .; j_gene: TRBJ2-1; CDR3aa: CASSPDRANYNEQFF; CDR3nt: TGTGCCAGCAGCCCGGACAGGGCAAACTACAATGAGCAGTTCTTC
v_gene: TRBV10-1; d_gene: TRBD1; abundance: .; j_gene: TRBJ2-1; CDR3aa: CASRAGQGANEQFF; CDR3nt: TGCGCCAGCAGAGCGGGACAGGGGGCTAATGAGCAGTTCTTC
v_gene: TRBV6-5; d_gene: .; abundance: .; j_gene: TRBJ1-2; CDR3aa: CASSYLPGGTHGYTF; CDR3nt: TGTGCCAGCAGTTACTTGCCCGGGGGTACCCATGGCTACACCTTC
v_gene: TRBV18; d_gene: TRBD2; abundance: few; j_gene: TRBJ2-5; CDR3aa: CASSPTGLAGVETQYF; CDR3nt: TGTGCCAGCTCACCGACCGGACTAGCGGGGGTTGAGACCCAGTACTTC
v_gene: TRBV7-3; d_gene: .; abundance: .; j_gene: TRBJ2-5; CDR3aa: CASSLFGMPQETQYF; CDR3nt: TGTGCCAGCAGCTTGTTCGGGATGCCTCAAGAGACCCAGTACTTC
v_gene: TRBV4-1; d_gene: .; abundance: many; j_gene: TRBJ2-4; CDR3aa: CASSPNPGQVNIQYF; CDR3nt: TGCGCCAGCAGCCCAAATCCGGGACAAGTAAACATTCAGTACTTC
v_gene: TRBV28; d_gene: .; abundance: few; j_gene: TRBJ1-4; CDR3aa: CASSPVWRYEKLFF; CDR3nt: TGTGCCAGCAGTCCCGTATGGAGGTATGAAAAACTGTTTTTT
v_gene: TRBV29-1; d_gene: .; abundance: .; j_gene: TRBJ2-5; CDR3aa: CSVEDRPREGETQYF; CDR3nt: TGCAGCGTTGAAGATCGTCCGAGGGAAGGGGAGACCCAGTACTTC
v_gene: TRBV5-1; d_gene: .; abundance: few; j_gene: TRBJ2-5; CDR3aa: CASSLGGSEETQYF; CDR3nt: TGCGCCAGCAGCTTGGGAGGGTCGGAGGAGACCCAGTACTTC
v_gene: TRBV20-1; d_gene: TRBD1; abundance: .; j_gene: TRBJ1-5; CDR3aa: CSARAGGNQPQHF; CDR3nt: TGCAGTGCTAGAGCAGGGGGGAATCAGCCCCAGCATTTT
v_gene: TRBV9; d_gene: TRBD1; abundance: many; j_gene: TRBJ2-5; CDR3aa: CASSVGRGPETQYF; CDR3nt: TGTGCCAGCAGCGTTGGTAGGGGGCCAGAGACCCAGTACTTC
v_gene: TRBV4-2; d_gene: TRBD2; abundance: .; j_gene: TRBJ2-1; CDR3aa: CASSQDPNQRGGEQFF; CDR3nt: TGTGCCAGCAGCCAAGATCCCAACCAGCGGGGGGGAGAGCAGTTCTTC
v_gene: TRBV6-6; d_gene: .; abundance: many; j_gene: TRBJ1-5; CDR3aa: CASSSRQRATIQPQHF; CDR3nt: TGTGCCAGCAGCTCCCGTCAGCGGGCGACGATTCAGCCCCAGCATTTT
v_gene: TRBV5-6; d_gene: .; abundance: .; j_gene: TRBJ2-3; CDR3aa: CASGFVDTQYF; CDR3nt: TGTGCCAGTGGGTTTGTGGATACGCAGTATTTT
v_gene: TRBV24-1; d_gene: TRBD1; abundance: many; j_gene: TRBJ1-5; CDR3aa: CATSGTGVGNQPQHF; CDR3nt: TGTGCCACCAGTGGGACAGGCGTCGGCAATCAGCCCCAGCATTTT
v_gene: TRBV4-2; d_gene: TRBD1; abundance: many; j_gene: TRBJ2-5; CDR3aa: CASSQGTGGDQETQYF; CDR3nt: TGTGCCAGCAGCCAAGGGACAGGGGGTGACCAAGAGACCCAGTACTTC
v_gene: TRBV10-3; d_gene: .; abundance: few; j_gene: TRBJ2-7; CDR3aa: CAISEFSSYEQYF; CDR3nt: TGTGCCATCAGTGAGTTCAGCTCCTACGAGCAGTACTTC
v_gene: TRBV11-2; d_gene: TRBD1; abundance: few; j_gene: TRBJ2-7; CDR3aa: CASSSTGVEQYF; CDR3nt: TGTGCCAGCAGCTCTACAGGGGTCGAGCAGTACTTC
v_gene: TRBV20-1; d_gene: .; abundance: .; j_gene: TRBJ1-2; CDR3aa: CSGRGLHGYTF; CDR3nt: TGCAGCGGGCGTGGCCTTCATGGCTACACCTTC
v_gene: TRBV5-1; d_gene: TRBD1; abundance: many; j_gene: TRBJ2-1; CDR3aa: CASSGGQSSYNEQFF; CDR3nt: TGCGCCAGCAGCGGGGGACAGAGCTCCTACAATGAGCAGTTCTTC
v_gene: TRBV6-5; d_gene: .; abundance: .; j_gene: TRBJ1-2; CDR3aa: CASKGPQRGYTF; CDR3nt: TGTGCCAGCAAGGGGCCCCAAAGAGGCTACACCTTC
v_gene: TRBV7-9; d_gene: .; abundance: few; j_gene: TRBJ1-5; CDR3aa: CASSSRGNSNQPQHF; CDR3nt: TGTGCCAGCAGCAGCAGGGGAAATAGCAATCAGCCCCAGCATTTT
v_gene: TRBV6-5; d_gene: .; abundance: .; j_gene: TRBJ1-2; CDR3aa: CASSYSRSGDIGYTF; CDR3nt: TGTGCCAGCAGTTACTCTCGGTCCGGGGACATAGGCTACACCTTC
v_gene: TRBV5-4; d_gene: .; abundance: .; j_gene: TRBJ1-2; CDR3aa: CASSYDSPYGYTF; CDR3nt: TGTGCCAGCAGCTACGACAGCCCGTATGGCTACACCTTC
v_gene: TRBV7-2; d_gene: .; abundance: .; j_gene: TRBJ2-1; CDR3aa: CASSLDLQGGNEQFF; CDR3nt: TGTGCCAGCAGCTTAGATCTACAGGGCGGGAATGAGCAGTTCTTC
v_gene: TRBV27; d_gene: TRBD1; abundance: .; j_gene: TRBJ2-2; CDR3aa: CASSLGVRQGGGGELFF; CDR3nt: TGTGCCAGCAGTTTAGGCGTCCGACAGGGCGGCGGCGGGGAGCTGTTTTTT
v_gene: TRBV5-1; d_gene: TRBD2; abundance: .; j_gene: TRBJ2-3; CDR3aa: CASTAGLASTDTQYF; CDR3nt: TGCGCCAGCACCGCGGGACTAGCGAGTACAGATACGCAGTATTTT